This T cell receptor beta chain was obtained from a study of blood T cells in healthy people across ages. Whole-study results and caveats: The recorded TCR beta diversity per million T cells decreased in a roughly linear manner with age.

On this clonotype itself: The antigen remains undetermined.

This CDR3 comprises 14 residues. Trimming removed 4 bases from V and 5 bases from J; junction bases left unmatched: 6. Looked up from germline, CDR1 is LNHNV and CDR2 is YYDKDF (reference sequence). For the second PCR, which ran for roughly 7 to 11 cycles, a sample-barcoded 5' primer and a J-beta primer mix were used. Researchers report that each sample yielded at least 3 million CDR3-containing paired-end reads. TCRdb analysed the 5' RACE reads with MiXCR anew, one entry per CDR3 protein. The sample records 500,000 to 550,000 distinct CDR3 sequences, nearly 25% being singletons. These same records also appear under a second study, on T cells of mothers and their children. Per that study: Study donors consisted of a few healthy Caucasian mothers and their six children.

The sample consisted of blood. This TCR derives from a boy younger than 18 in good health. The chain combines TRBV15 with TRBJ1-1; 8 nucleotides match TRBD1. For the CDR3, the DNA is TGTGCCACCAGCAAGAGGACAGGGCATACTGAAGCTTTCTTT. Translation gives CATSKRTGHTEAFF.